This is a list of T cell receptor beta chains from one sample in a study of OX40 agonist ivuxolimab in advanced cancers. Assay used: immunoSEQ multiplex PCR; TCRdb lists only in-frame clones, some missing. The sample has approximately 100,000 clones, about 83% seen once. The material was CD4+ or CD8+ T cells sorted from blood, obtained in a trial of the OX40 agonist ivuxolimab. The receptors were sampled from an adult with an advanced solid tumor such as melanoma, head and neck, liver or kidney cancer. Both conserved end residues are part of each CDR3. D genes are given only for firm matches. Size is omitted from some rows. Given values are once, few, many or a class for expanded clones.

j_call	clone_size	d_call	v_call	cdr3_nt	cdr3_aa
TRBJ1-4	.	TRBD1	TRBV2	TGTGCCAGCAGTGGATCCGGGACAGGGGTCGAAAAACTGTTTTTT	CASSGSGTGVEKLFF
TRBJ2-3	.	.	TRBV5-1	TGCGCCAGCAGCTCGGGGTCCAGCACAGATACGCAGTATTTT	CASSSGSSTDTQYF
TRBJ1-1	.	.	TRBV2	TGTGCCAGCAGGTGGGGGGGGCAAACTGAAGCTTTCTTT	CASRWGGQTEAFF
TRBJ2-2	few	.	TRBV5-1	TGCGCCAGCAGCTTGGTAGGACGGAACCAGAACACCGGGGAGCTGTTTTTT	CASSLVGRNQNTGELFF
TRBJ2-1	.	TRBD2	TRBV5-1	TGCGCCAGCAGCACCGCCGGGACTAGTCCTCGATATGAGCAGTTCTTC	CASSTAGTSPRYEQFF
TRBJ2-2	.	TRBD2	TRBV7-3	TGTGCCAGCAGCTCCACCGGGGGGGCAGGGAACACCGGGGAGCTGTTTTTT	CASSSTGGAGNTGELFF
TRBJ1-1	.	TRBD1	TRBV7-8	TGTGCCAGCAGCCCCCTCAGGACAGGGGGCAGAGAAGCTTTCTTT	CASSPLRTGGREAFF
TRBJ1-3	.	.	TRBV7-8	TGTGCCAGCAGCTTAGTGGGGGCGGCTTCGGGAAACACCATATATTTT	CASSLVGAASGNTIYF
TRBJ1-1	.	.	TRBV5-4	TGTGCCAGCAGCGTACACAGGGTTGGTGAAGCTTTCTTT	CASSVHRVGEAFF
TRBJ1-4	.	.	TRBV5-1	TGCGCCAGCAGCCCCGACAGCTTTGATGAAAAACTGTTTTTT	CASSPDSFDEKLFF